This T cell receptor (beta chain) derives from a study of T cell responses to AZD1222 COVID-19 vaccine. Study-wide results and limits: Unmutated variant regions are reportedly the target of nearly half of TCRs that are spike-specific. Spike-specific TCR breadth and depth both grew after two AZD1222 doses.

The sample holds many counts of this clone. Antigen specificity is unknown. CDR3 size: 13 residues. Germline V gene data show CDR1 as SGHNT and CDR2 as YYREEE (reference sequence). Trimming took off 6 bases at V and 0 bases at J, with 7 bases between the two ends. Sequenced by immunoSEQ multiplex PCR; TCRdb stores in-frame clones only, minus some. The sample holds approximately 110,000 clones; more than 70% are singletons and the top ten take approximately 4.4%. The clonotype originates from an adult who received the AZD1222 COVID-19 vaccine. The sequences come from peripheral blood, collected 28 days after the second AZD1222 dose. The V and J genes are TRBV5-4 and TRBJ2-1; a weak D match, TRBD1 (5 bases). CDR3 sequence reads: CASKQDSYNEQFF. CDR3 in DNA: TGTGCCAGCAAACAGGACTCCTACAATGAGCAGTTCTTC. Based on the CDR3 plus reference TRBV5-4 and TRBJ2-1, the full variable domain is ETGVTQSPTHLIKTRGQQVTLRCSSQSGHNTVSWYQQALGQGPQFIFQYYREEENGRGNFPPRFSGLQFPNYSSELNVNALELDDSALYLCASKQDSYNEQFFGPGTRLTVL.